This entry concerns a single TCR beta chain. The antigen is not known. The data derive from a study of T cell repertoires in cytomegalovirus infection. Trimming took 3 bases from V and 5 from J, leaving 14 bases between them. The CDR3 is made up of 15 amino acids. From germline, CDR1 is PRHDT and CDR2 FYEKMQ (reference sequence). One entry per CDR3 protein, called by TCRdb with MiXCR from the reads. The table has roughly 990,000 distinct CDR3 sequences, roughly 31% seen once. The chain carries TRBV13 and TRBJ1-5; D remains unclear. The clonotype was recovered from a human donor in good health (CMV status not recorded). Some clones in this sample may be carry-over from other donors' samples. Sequenced material: cultured CD8+ T cells from PBMCs, taken from culture after CMV antigen stimulation. CDR3 bases: TGTGCCAGCAGCTTGGGGAGTCCCCCGGATCAGCCCCAGCATTTT. Amino acid sequence: CASSLGSPPDQPQHF.